This T cell receptor beta chain stems from a study of OX40 agonist ivuxolimab in advanced cancers. Study overall: Intravenous ivuxolimab was administered to patients every 2 weeks at 0.01 to 10 mg/kg.

General study findings and limits: At 0.1 to 3.0 mg/kg, clonal expansion of CD4+ and CD8+ blood T cells had occurred by week 6.

The CDR3 consists of 16 residues. V was clipped by 5 bases and J by 5 bases; unmatched bases: 14. Germline-derived CDR1 and CDR2 are MDHEN and SYDVKM. A note on this clone: Its specificity is unknown.

The assay was immunoSEQ multiplex PCR, and TCRdb's table has in-frame clones only and misses some. The table lists over 14,000 clones, around four fifths of them singletons. The sequence derives from an adult with an advanced solid tumor such as melanoma, head and neck, liver or kidney cancer. The source was CD4+ or CD8+ T cells sorted from blood, collected in a trial of the OX40 agonist ivuxolimab. The V call is TRBV28, the J call TRBJ2-5; 7 nucleotides align to TRBD1. The CDR3 DNA follows: TGTGCCAGCAGTATAAACACTCCGGGACAGTTGGAGACCCAGTACTTC. As protein: CASSINTPGQLETQYF.